This entry lists 25 T cell receptor beta chains sequenced from one sample in a study of blood T cell repertoires in COVID-19. Measured with immunoSEQ multiplex PCR; TCRdb has only the in-frame clones, and not every one. Among about 200,000 clones listed, about 81% were seen once. Sequencing used peripheral blood. These receptors all come from a woman in her sixties or seventies with COVID-19, enrolled during active disease.

This chain uses TRBV28 with TRBJ2-3, with TRBD2 matching 12 bases. The length of the CDR3 is 16 residues. Unmatched junction bases numbered 5, after V lost 2 bases and J lost 5 bases. The germline V gene encodes CDR1 MDHEN and CDR2 SYDVKM. CDR3 amino acids: CASSLILAGGGDTQYF. CDR3 nucleotide sequence: TGTGCCAGCAGTTTAATACTAGCGGGAGGCGGAGATACGCAGTATTTT.

CDR3 sequence: CASRSQGTYEQYF. In DNA form, the CDR3 reads TGTGCCAGCAGATCACAGGGGACCTACGAGCAGTACTTC. V usage is TRBV12-3 or TRBV12-4 and J usage is TRBJ2-7, with 7 bases aligning to TRBD1. The J segment lost 2 bases and the V segment lost 6 bases, leaving 4 bases of the junction unmatched. This CDR3 contains 13 residues.

In this sample, this clone turned up once. The CDR3 here is CASSRDNNNEQFF. The CDR3 DNA is TGTGCCAGCAGCCGGGACAACAACAATGAGCAGTTCTTC. This chain connects TRBV7-9 to TRBJ2-1; tentatively, D is TRBD1 (6 bases). Germline V gives CDR1 SEHNR, CDR2 FQNEAQ (reference sequence). Trimming left V 5 bases short and J 5 bases short, with 10 bases between. There are 13 residues in the CDR3.

This clone was counted a single time. V usage is TRBV3-1 (or the pseudogene TRBV3-2) and J usage is TRBJ1-1, with 7 nucleotides matching TRBD1. This CDR3 has 16 amino acids. Trimming took 0 bases from V and 6 from J; bases not matched to a gene: 10. Germline lookup yields CDR1 LGHDT and CDR2 YNNKEL (reference sequence). This chain's CDR3 is CASSQETGRRRAEAFF. CDR3 DNA: TGTGCCAGCAGCCAAGAGACAGGGCGCAGGAGGGCTGAAGCTTTCTTT.

J is TRBJ1-2 and V is TRBV12-3 or TRBV12-4; tentatively, D is TRBD1 (6 bases). The V end was cut by 1 base, the J end by 5 bases, with 8 bases between. The CDR3 is made up of 13 amino acids. CDR3 sequence: CASSLGTEYGYTF. DNA of the CDR3: TGTGCCAGCAGTTTAGGGACAGAATATGGCTACACCTTC.

This chain uses TRBV6-1 with TRBJ1-3; possibly TRBD1 for D (5 bases). The V end lost 3 bases, the J end lost 1 base, and 7 bases lay between the germline ends. The CDR3 has 14 residues. Germline CDR1 MNHNS, CDR2 SASEGT. The DNA for the CDR3 is TGTGCCAGCAGTGATAGACAGTCTGGAAACACCATATATTTT. This encodes CASSDRQSGNTIYF.

This clone appeared a few times. The V gene is TRBV14, the J gene TRBJ2-7, with 7 positions matching TRBD1. Per germline, CDR1 SGHDN and CDR2 FVKESK. The CDR3 has 14 amino acids. Losses at the gene ends were 4 bases for V and 1 base for J; bases not matched to a gene: 4. For the CDR3, the DNA is TGTGCCAGCAGCCTGACAGGGCCTTCCTACGAGCAGTACTTC. It codes for CASSLTGPSYEQYF.

The count of this clone is one. The chain couples TRBV11-2 to TRBJ1-1; D might be TRBD1 (6 bases). This CDR3 contains 14 residues. V dropped 2 bases and J dropped 1 base, with 8 bases sitting between them. Germline CDR1 reads SGHAT; CDR2 reads FQNNGV. The CDR3 spells CASSLQQGNTEAFF. The CDR3 coding sequence is TGTGCCAGCAGCTTACAACAGGGGAACACTGAAGCTTTCTTT.

This rearrangement joins TRBV5-1 to TRBJ2-3; possible D gene TRBD1, 6 bases. CDR1 SGHRS and CDR2 YFSETQ come from the germline V gene. The CDR3 extends over 14 amino acids. Trimming pared 6 bases from V and 0 bases from J, leaving 11 bases between. Here the CDR3 reads CASTRTASTDTQYF. The CDR3 DNA reads TGCGCCAGCACCCGGACAGCGAGCACAGATACGCAGTATTTT.

The rearrangement uses TRBV3-1 (or the pseudogene TRBV3-2) and TRBJ1-2; TRBD1 matches at 11 bases. Unmatched junction bases numbered 6, after V lost 8 bases and J lost 4 bases. The V gene's germline CDR1 is LGHDT and CDR2 YNNKEL (reference sequence). This CDR3 spans 14 amino acids. The CDR3 loop is CASGQGAPSYGYTF. As DNA, the CDR3 is TGTGCCAGCGGACAGGGGGCGCCCAGCTATGGCTACACCTTC.

The rearrangement links TRBV27 to TRBJ1-1, with D maybe TRBD1 (6 bases). Germline-derived CDR1 and CDR2 are MNHEY and SMNVEV (reference sequence). There are 15 residues in the CDR3. V was shortened by 3 bases and J by 0 bases, with 11 bases between the two germline ends. The CDR3 region is CASSFSGTLNTEAFF. The CDR3 DNA reads as TGTGCCAGCAGTTTCTCAGGGACATTGAACACTGAAGCTTTCTTT.

This chain joins TRBV6-5 and TRBJ1-5, with D possibly being TRBD1 (5 bases). CDR3 length equals 15 residues. Germline V gives CDR1 MNHEY, CDR2 SVGAGI. V was shortened by 0 bases and J by 2 bases, with 8 bases between the two germline ends. The CDR3 bases are TGTGCCAGCAGTTACTCAGGGGCAGGCAATCAGCCCCAGCATTTT. Translation: CASSYSGAGNQPQHF.

J is TRBJ2-5 and V is TRBV19, with a weak D call TRBD1 (6 bases). Trimming removed 3 bases at V and 1 base at J, with 15 bases between. This CDR3 comprises 16 residues. In germline, CDR1 is LNHDA, CDR2 SQIVND (reference sequence). As DNA, the CDR3 is TGTGCCAGTAGTATCGGCCGGGGACACAGCCAAGAGACCCAGTACTTC. Translation gives CASSIGRGHSQETQYF.

The chain recombines TRBV20-1 with TRBJ2-3; D not certain. V dropped 3 bases and J dropped 5 bases, with 12 bases sitting between them. CDR3 size: 13 residues. Germline V CDR1 and CDR2: DFQATT, SNEGSKA (reference sequence). Written as DNA, the CDR3 is TGCAGTGCTAGTGTATCTGTCGGAGATACGCAGTATTTT. Its protein product is CSASVSVGDTQYF.

The chain employs TRBV7-9 and TRBJ2-1; 8 positions match TRBD1. Germline lookup yields CDR1 SEHNR and CDR2 FQNEAQ (reference sequence). The CDR3 is made up of 14 amino acids. With V trimmed by 5 bases and J by 8 bases, 8 bases remained unmatched. The CDR3 DNA reads as TGTGCCAGCAGCCCCTGGACAGGGATAGATGAGCAGTTCTTC. Translated: CASSPWTGIDEQFF.

The chain joins TRBV7-3 to TRBJ2-5, with 8 bases lining up with TRBD1. Germline V lookup: CDR1 SGHTA, CDR2 FQGTGA. The CDR3 extends over 14 amino acids. Unmatched junction bases numbered 7, after V lost 5 bases and J lost 5 bases. The CDR3 sequence is CASSPSRTGETQYF. The CDR3 DNA is TGTGCCAGCAGCCCGTCGAGGACAGGGGAGACCCAGTACTTC.

This clone occurred once. This CDR3 reads CASRKPGQGYNEQFF. Here the CDR3 DNA reads TGTGCCAGTCGAAAACCGGGACAGGGCTACAATGAGCAGTTCTTC. The genes are TRBV11-1 and TRBJ2-1, with 9 bases matching TRBD1. In germline, CDR1 is SGHAT, CDR2 FQDESV (reference sequence). Germline trimming cut 9 bases from V and 3 bases from J; bases unmatched to any gene: 9. This CDR3 is 15 amino acids long.

V gene TRBV19 combines with J gene TRBJ1-2; 9 bases map to TRBD1. The junction had 10 bases not matched to a gene; V was cut back by 7 bases and J by 4 bases. There are 15 residues in the CDR3. From germline, CDR1 is LNHDA and CDR2 SQIVND (reference sequence). CDR3 nucleotide sequence: TGTGCCAGTAACGAAAGGGACAGGGCTGGCTATGGCTACACCTTC. Residues: CASNERDRAGYGYTF.

This clone appeared once. The chain uses TRBV6-6 and TRBJ1-5, with D perhaps TRBD1 (6 bases). CDR1 is MNHNY and CDR2 is SVGAGI in the germline V gene (reference sequence). V gave up 3 bases and J gave up 7 bases, with 10 bases separating them. This CDR3 spans 13 amino acids. As DNA, the CDR3 is TGTGCCAGCAGTTATGGCAGGGGCCAGCCCCAGCATTTT. This translates into CASSYGRGQPQHF.

The rearrangement uses TRBV3-1 (or the pseudogene TRBV3-2) and TRBJ2-1; D perhaps matches TRBD2 (6 bases). Germline values: CDR1 LGHDT, CDR2 YNNKEL (reference sequence). The CDR3 length is 16 residues. V lost 3 bases and J 4 bases, leaving 16 bases between the germline ends. CDR3 sequence (DNA): TGTGCCAGCAGCCATAGGGCGGGGAGACGTTACAATGAGCAGTTCTTC. Residues: CASSHRAGRRYNEQFF.

The chain is built from TRBV2 and TRBJ1-4; no firm D call. The CDR3 runs 15 residues. The germline V and J ends were trimmed by 1 base and 0 bases, with 6 bases remaining between them. Germline values: CDR1 SNHLY, CDR2 FYNNEI. This CDR3 reads CASSEVSATNEKLFF. Here the CDR3 DNA reads TGTGCCAGCAGTGAAGTATCCGCAACTAATGAAAAACTGTTTTTT.

The table lists this clone with a few counts. The chain links TRBV19 to TRBJ2-1; 13 nucleotides agree with TRBD2. The CDR3 is 16 amino acids. Germline CDR1 and CDR2: LNHDA and SQIVND (reference sequence). Trimming cost V 6 bases and J 15 bases; bases outside gene matches: 17. CDR3 in amino acids: CASSHRTSGSGREVFF. DNA for the CDR3: TGTGCCAGTAGCCACCGGACTAGCGGGAGCGGTAGAGAGGTGTTCTTC.

V and J are TRBV20-1 and TRBJ1-1; D gene unclear. Germline assignment: CDR1 DFQATT and CDR2 SNEGSKA (reference sequence). The germline V and J ends were trimmed by 0 bases and 8 bases, with 7 bases remaining between them. The CDR3 spans 11 residues. CDR3 protein: CSAREGREAFF. The CDR3 DNA sequence: TGCAGTGCTAGAGAGGGGAGGGAAGCTTTCTTT.

The sample holds one count of this clone. The chain recombines TRBV5-8 with TRBJ1-3; D is unresolved. The V end was cut by 5 bases, the J end by 2 bases, with 17 bases between. From germline, CDR1 is SGHTS and CDR2 YDEGEE. CDR3 length equals 16 residues. CDR3 residues: CASSPLEYRAGNTIYF. The DNA for the CDR3 is TGTGCCAGCAGTCCCCTGGAGTACCGGGCTGGAAACACCATATATTTT.

This chain uses TRBV6-1 with TRBJ1-5; D remains unclear. Germline CDR1 reads MNHNS; CDR2 reads SASEGT. V was pared by 11 bases and J by 9 bases, with 20 bases between. This CDR3 is built from 13 residues. The CDR3 is CAFGFGASGPQHF. The CDR3 DNA follows: TGTGCCTTTGGGTTTGGTGCGTCAGGGCCCCAGCATTTT.